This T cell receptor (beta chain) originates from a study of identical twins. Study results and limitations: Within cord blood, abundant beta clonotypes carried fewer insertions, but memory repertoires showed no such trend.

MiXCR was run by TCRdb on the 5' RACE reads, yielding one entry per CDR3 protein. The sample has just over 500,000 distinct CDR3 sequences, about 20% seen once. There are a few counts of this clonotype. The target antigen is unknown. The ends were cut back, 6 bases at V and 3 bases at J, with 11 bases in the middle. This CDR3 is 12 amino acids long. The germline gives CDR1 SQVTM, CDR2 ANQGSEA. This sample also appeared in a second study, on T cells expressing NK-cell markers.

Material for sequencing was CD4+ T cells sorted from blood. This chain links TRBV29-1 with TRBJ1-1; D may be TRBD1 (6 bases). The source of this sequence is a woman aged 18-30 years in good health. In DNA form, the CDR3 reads TGCAGCGTCCGGGACACTCACACTGAAGCTTTCTTT. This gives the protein CSVRDTHTEAFF.